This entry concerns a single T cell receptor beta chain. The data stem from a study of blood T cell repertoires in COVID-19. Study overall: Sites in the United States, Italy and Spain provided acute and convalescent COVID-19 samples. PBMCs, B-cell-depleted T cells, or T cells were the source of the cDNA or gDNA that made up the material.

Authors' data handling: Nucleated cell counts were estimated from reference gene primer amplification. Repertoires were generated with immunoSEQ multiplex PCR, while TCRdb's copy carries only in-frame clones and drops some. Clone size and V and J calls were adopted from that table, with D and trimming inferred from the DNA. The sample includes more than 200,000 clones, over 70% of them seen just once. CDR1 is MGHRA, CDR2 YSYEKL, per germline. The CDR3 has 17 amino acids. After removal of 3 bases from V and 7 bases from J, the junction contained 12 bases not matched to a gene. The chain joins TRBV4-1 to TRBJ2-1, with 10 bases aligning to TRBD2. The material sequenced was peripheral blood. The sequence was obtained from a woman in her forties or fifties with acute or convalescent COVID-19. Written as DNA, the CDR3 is TGCGCCAGCAGCCATCCGGCTAGCGGGAGTAAGAGGAATGAGCAGTTCTTC. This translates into CASSHPASGSKRNEQFF.